These 11 T cell receptor beta chains originate from one sample sequenced in a study of cytomegalovirus exposure and HLA in healthy donors. Vbeta (60) and Jbeta (13) primers were used in the PCR. Data came from immunoSEQ multiplex PCR; TCRdb stores just in-frame clones and leaves some out. The table records tens of thousands of clones, 64% of them present only once. Material: PBMCs. The source is a human donor in good health.

The chain recombines TRBV10-3 with TRBJ2-1; 10 bases agree with TRBD2. Germline lookup yields CDR1 ENHRY and CDR2 SYGVKD. This CDR3 comprises 15 residues. V lost 3 bases, J lost 8 bases, and 7 bases stayed unmatched. CDR3 residues: CAISDISGGYDEQFF. Written as DNA, the CDR3 is TGTGCCATCAGTGATATTAGCGGGGGGTACGATGAGCAGTTCTTC.

As for this clone: The junction and the germline gene differ at one end; a read error may be behind it. The J gene is TRBJ2-7, the V gene TRBV13; maybe TRBD1 (5 bases). The length of the CDR3 is 12 residues. CDR1 and CDR2 (germline): PRHDT, FYEKMQ (reference sequence). The CDR3 coding sequence is TGTGCCAGCAGCTTAACAGGCAGGGAAATAATCTTC. Amino acids: CASSLTGREIIF.

The rearrangement joins TRBV29-1 to TRBJ2-7, with no clear D. Trimming took 4 bases from V and 2 from J, leaving 9 bases between them. Germline assignment: CDR1 SQVTM and CDR2 ANQGSEA. The CDR3 has 12 residues. The CDR3 DNA reads as TGCAGCGTTGGACGGCAGGCCTACGAGCAGTACTTC. Protein product: CSVGRQAYEQYF.

The gene calls are TRBV5-1 and TRBJ2-1, with 8 bases identical to TRBD2. With V trimmed by 0 bases and J by 2 bases, 1 base remained unmatched. The germline V gene has CDR1 SGHRS and CDR2 YFSETQ. The CDR3 runs to 15 residues. This CDR3 reads CASSLEAGAYNEQFF. The CDR3 region has the DNA TGCGCCAGCAGCTTGGAAGCGGGGGCCTACAATGAGCAGTTCTTC.

The sample holds a few counts of this clone. A read error may account for a junction end that differs from germline. The chain carries TRBV15 and TRBJ2-3; perhaps TRBD2 as D (7 bases). The CDR3 runs 16 residues. Germline lookup yields CDR1 LNHNV and CDR2 YYDKDF (reference sequence). CDR3 protein: CATSREGGLSTDTQYF. The DNA for the CDR3 is TGTGCCACCAGCCGAGAGGGGGGGCTGAGCACAGATACGCAGTATTTT.

The chain carries TRBV4-2 and TRBJ1-5, with D possibly being TRBD1 (5 bases). Trimming left V 0 bases short and J 1 base short, with 7 bases between. Germline V gene data show CDR1 as LGHNA and CDR2 as YNFKEQ. CDR3 size: 15 residues. CDR3 sequence (DNA): TGTGCCAGCAGCCAAGAAAGGGGCAGCAATCAGCCCCAGCATTTT. Residues: CASSQERGSNQPQHF.

This clone was observed once. The V gene is TRBV6-6, the J gene TRBJ1-1; D not resolved. The CDR3 is 15 residues long. Germline CDR1 MNHNY, CDR2 SVGAGI (reference sequence). V lost 6 bases and J 3 bases, leaving 17 bases between the germline ends. CDR3 sequence reads: CASSPSLTGYTEAFF. The CDR3 DNA follows: TGTGCCAGCAGCCCGTCCCTGACGGGTTACACTGAAGCTTTCTTT.

This rearrangement joins TRBV5-5 to TRBJ2-6; possible D gene TRBD2, 6 bases. This CDR3 has 15 residues. Germline-derived CDR1 and CDR2 are SGHKS and YYEKEE (reference sequence). Between the trimmed V and J ends, which lost 3 bases and 0 bases, there was a span of 7 bases. The CDR3 protein is CASSSGVSGANVLTF. For the CDR3, the DNA is TGTGCCAGCAGCTCGGGGGTCTCTGGGGCCAACGTCCTGACTTTC.

Written as DNA, the CDR3 is TGTGCCAGCAGCTTCGGGACAGGGACGACTAACTATGGCTACACCTTC. Its translation is CASSFGTGTTNYGYTF. The chain links TRBV7-9 to TRBJ1-2; 9 bases align to TRBD1. The V segment lost 3 bases and the J segment 0 bases; nucleotides outside the gene matches: 5. Germline-derived CDR1 and CDR2 are SEHNR and FQNEAQ (reference sequence). The CDR3 has 16 amino acids.

V and J are TRBV5-1 and TRBJ2-1; 7 nucleotides align to TRBD2. CDR1 and CDR2 from the germline V gene are SGHRS and YFSETQ. V was pared by 4 bases and J by 5 bases, with 0 bases of the junction left unmatched. This CDR3 spans 12 amino acids. Here the CDR3 DNA reads TGCGCCAGCAGCCGGGGGGACAATGAGCAGTTCTTC. Translated, it gives CASSRGDNEQFF.

V and J are TRBV6-1 and TRBJ2-3, with 8 bases identical to TRBD1. CDR3 length: 14 amino acids. Losses at the gene ends were 4 bases for V and 2 bases for J; bases not matched to a gene: 2. Germline assignment: CDR1 MNHNS and CDR2 SASEGT. CDR3 amino acids: CASSGGQVTDTQYF. The CDR3 DNA reads TGTGCCAGCAGTGGGGGACAGGTCACAGATACGCAGTATTTT.